Listed below are T cell receptor beta chains from one sample, sequenced in a study of blood T cell repertoires in COVID-19. This table comes from immunoSEQ multiplex PCR, and its TCRdb copy is limited to in-frame clones, with some not included. The data show about 120,000 clones, approximately 87% seen once. Sequencing was carried out using peripheral blood. These receptors came from a man aged 65 to 79 who had recovered from COVID-19. The CDR3 runs from the conserved cysteine through the conserved F or W. Fields, in order: J gene, V gene, clone size, D gene, CDR3 DNA, CDR3 protein. A D gene is named only where the DNA matches it firmly. Only part of the rows carry a size: once, few, many, or a class if the clone is expanded.

>TRBJ2-5|TRBV18|NA|TRBD1
TGTGCCAGCTCACCTCGTACAGGACAGGGTGAGACCCAGTACTTC
CASSPRTGQGETQYF
>TRBJ2-6|TRBV5-4|once|TRBD1
TGTGCCACTTCGGACAGGGTTTTAGGTGGGGCCAACGTCCTGACTTTC
CATSDRVLGGANVLTF
>TRBJ2-3|TRBV9|few|TRBD2
TGTGCCAGCAGCGTAGCGCCCACTAGCGGGGGGGCCGTTAATACGCAGTATTTT
CASSVAPTSGGAVNTQYF
>TRBJ2-3|TRBV7-9|NA|NA
TGTGCCAGCAGCAAAGGACAGTTTTCAGATACGCAGTATTTT
CASSKGQFSDTQYF
>TRBJ2-7|TRBV20-1|NA|NA
TGCAGTGCTTACTCCCCGGGAGAGCAGTACTTC
CSAYSPGEQYF
>TRBJ2-1|TRBV16|NA|TRBD2
TGTGCCAGCAGCCCCGAGGGGTTAGCGGGAGTCAATGAGCAGTTCTTC
CASSPEGLAGVNEQFF
>TRBJ1-1|TRBV5-1|NA|NA
TGCGCCAGCAGCTTGGGCTTCTTGGGGCTGAACACTGAAGCTTTCTTT
CASSLGFLGLNTEAFF
>TRBJ1-3|TRBV11-2|NA|NA
TGTGCCAGCAGCCAACTGGGGGGTGGTGGAAACACCATATATTTT
CASSQLGGGGNTIYF
>TRBJ2-7|TRBV4-1|NA|TRBD2
TGCGCCAGCAGCTATACTAGCGAAGGGTACGAGCAGTACTTC
CASSYTSEGYEQYF
>TRBJ2-7|TRBV3-1/TRBV3-2|NA|TRBD1
TGTGCCAGCAGCCAGTACCCAGGGGGACCGTCCTACGAGCAGTACTTC
CASSQYPGGPSYEQYF
>TRBJ1-6|TRBV5-1|NA|TRBD1
TGCGCCAGCAGCTCGACAGGGGGCCGGGAAAATTCACCCCTCCACTTT
CASSSTGGRENSPLHF
>TRBJ1-4|TRBV28|NA|TRBD1
TGTGCCAGCAGTTCCCCACAGGGGGGTGGGGAAAAACTGTTTTTT
CASSSPQGGGEKLFF
>TRBJ1-5|TRBV4-1|few|NA
TGCGCCAGCAGCCAAGATCAGGGACAGCCCCAGCATTTT
CASSQDQGQPQHF
>TRBJ1-1|TRBV19|NA|NA
TGTGCCAGTAGTATAGGCCCAGGTTCGAACACTGAAGCTTTCTTT
CASSIGPGSNTEAFF
>TRBJ1-4|TRBV9|NA|TRBD1
TGTGCCAGCAGCGCGACAGGGGGGAATGAAAAACTGTTTTTT
CASSATGGNEKLFF
>TRBJ2-2|TRBV7-3|once|NA
TGTGCCAGCAGCTTAGGGGAGTACACCGGGGAGCTGTTTTTT
CASSLGEYTGELFF
>TRBJ1-2|TRBV2|few|NA
TGTGCCAGCAGTGAACGGGGCTATGGCTACACCTTC
CASSERGYGYTF
>TRBJ1-1|TRBV24-1|once|NA
TGTGCCACCAGTCACAGGACGAACACTGAAGCTTTCTTT
CATSHRTNTEAFF
>TRBJ2-3|TRBV30|NA|TRBD2
TGTGCCTGGAGTAAACCCTTAGCGGGACCAACAGATACGCAGTATTTT
CAWSKPLAGPTDTQYF
>TRBJ1-6|TRBV7-9|NA|NA
TGTGCCAGCAGCTTCCAGGCGGGTAATTCACCCCTCCACTTT
CASSFQAGNSPLHF
>TRBJ1-1|TRBV7-9|NA|NA
TGTGCCAGCAGCTTTGCCAGCACTGAAGCTTTCTTT
CASSFASTEAFF
>TRBJ1-5|TRBV11-2|NA|NA
TGTGCCAGCAGCCCTTCGGACGGGACAAATCAGCCCCAGCATTTT
CASSPSDGTNQPQHF
>TRBJ1-1|TRBV28|NA|TRBD1
TGTGCCAGCAGTTTATGGACAGGGGCGGGCACTGAAGCTTTCTTT
CASSLWTGAGTEAFF
>TRBJ2-7|TRBV29-1|NA|NA
TGCAGCGTTGGACAGGGCGGGAACGAGCAGTACTTC
CSVGQGGNEQYF
>TRBJ1-2|TRBV27|once|NA
TGTGCCAGCAGTTTGGACAGAGCCCTTGGTGGCTACACCTTC
CASSLDRALGGYTF
>TRBJ1-5|TRBV19|few|NA
TGTGCCAGTAGCCCGGCCAGGGGACATCAGCCCCAGCATTTT
CASSPARGHQPQHF
>TRBJ1-2|TRBV6-5|NA|TRBD1
TGTGCCAGCAGTTACAACCCAGGGGGTGGCTACACCTTC
CASSYNPGGGYTF
>TRBJ1-2|TRBV29-1|NA|NA
TGCAGCGGCCGGGACACAGCTAACTATGGCTACACCTTC
CSGRDTANYGYTF
>TRBJ2-3|TRBV18|few|TRBD2
TGTGCCAGCTCACTACTAGCGGCTAGCACAGATACGCAGTATTTT
CASSLLAASTDTQYF
>TRBJ1-2|TRBV28|NA|TRBD1
TGTGCCAGCAGTTTAGGGACAGGGGGCGGCTACACCTTC
CASSLGTGGGYTF
>TRBJ1-4|TRBV19|NA|TRBD1
TGTGCCAGTAGTGCCGGACAGGGTCTTGAAAAACTGTTTTTT
CASSAGQGLEKLFF
>TRBJ2-7|TRBV9|once|NA
TGTGCCAGCAGCGTTTCCCCATACCTAAGGAGCGGAAACTACGAGCAGTACTTC
CASSVSPYLRSGNYEQYF
>TRBJ2-5|TRBV12-3/TRBV12-4|NA|NA
TGTGCCAGCAGCCCCAGGGGCCTAGAGGCCCAGTACTTC
CASSPRGLEAQYF
>TRBJ1-2|TRBV19|NA|NA
TGTGCCAGTAGGGACACAAACTATGGCTACACCTTC
CASRDTNYGYTF
>TRBJ2-7|TRBV28|NA|TRBD2
TGTGCCAGCACGGGGGGGGAGAGGAGTACCTACGAGCAGTACTTC
CASTGGERSTYEQYF
>TRBJ2-4|TRBV5-3|NA|NA
TGTGCCAGAAGCCCTCCACTTGACAGACCAGCCAAAAACATTCAGTACTTC
CARSPPLDRPAKNIQYF
>TRBJ1-4|TRBV10-3|NA|NA
TGTGCCATCAGCGATAACAGAGCAACTAATGAAAAACTGTTTTTT
CAISDNRATNEKLFF
>TRBJ2-2|TRBV13|NA|NA
TGTGCCAGCAGCTTAACGGACAGACCCACCGGGGAGCTGTTTTTT
CASSLTDRPTGELFF
>TRBJ2-5|TRBV19|once|NA
TGTGCCAGTAGTAAACTCCTCCAAGAGACCCAGTACTTC
CASSKLLQETQYF
>TRBJ1-1|TRBV30|NA|NA
TGTGCCTGGAGTAAGACCGCCGCAGGGATAGGAGGGGCTTTCTTT
CAWSKTAAGIGGAFF
>TRBJ1-1|TRBV6-5|NA|NA
TGTGCCAGCAGTTCCGGCTGGGACTCTGAAGCTTTCTTT
CASSSGWDSEAFF
>TRBJ2-2|TRBV7-9|few|NA
TGTGCCAGCACCGCGGCAGGGGCCACCGGGGAGCTGTTTTTT
CASTAAGATGELFF
>TRBJ2-7|TRBV9|NA|NA
TGTGCCAGCAGCACAGGGCTTGGCAGGGGCTACGAGCAGTACTTC
CASSTGLGRGYEQYF
>TRBJ1-2|TRBV6-2/TRBV6-3|NA|TRBD1
TGTGCCAGCAGTTACCCCCGGACAGGGTTCTATGGCTACACCTTC
CASSYPRTGFYGYTF
>TRBJ1-2|TRBV19|NA|TRBD1
TGTGCCAGTAGTCCCGACAGGGGAAGGGGCTACACCTTC
CASSPDRGRGYTF
>TRBJ2-4|TRBV29-1|NA|TRBD2
TGCAGCGTTGCTAGCGGGTCGAACATTCAGTACTTC
CSVASGSNIQYF
>TRBJ2-3|TRBV19|NA|NA
TGTGCCAGCTCCTTCCCCACTAAACCTAGCACAGATACGCAGTATTTT
CASSFPTKPSTDTQYF
>TRBJ1-1|TRBV9|NA|NA
TGTGCCAGCAGCGTAGGCCCAGACGGGGCTGAAGCTTTCTTT
CASSVGPDGAEAFF
>TRBJ1-3|TRBV7-2|NA|TRBD1
TGTGCCAGCAGCTTTAGTCCTGGGACAGTAAACACCATATATTTT
CASSFSPGTVNTIYF
>TRBJ1-6|TRBV5-1|NA|TRBD1
TGCGCCAGCAGCCCGGGACAGGCGCTAGGGGATTCACCCCTCCACTTT
CASSPGQALGDSPLHF
>TRBJ1-2|TRBV6-4|NA|NA
TGTGCCAGCAGCGAGGGATCAGGAGTTAACTATGGCTACACCTTC
CASSEGSGVNYGYTF
>TRBJ2-3|TRBV4-3|NA|TRBD2
TGCGCCAGCAGCCAAGACGTAGCGGGAGGAGAAAATACGCAGTATTTT
CASSQDVAGGENTQYF
>TRBJ2-4|TRBV7-9|NA|NA
TGTGCCAGCAGCTCCTCCCCAGGGTCACTAGCCAAAAACATTCAGTACTTC
CASSSSPGSLAKNIQYF